The TCR beta chain under discussion was sequenced for a study of CD8 T cells in Susac syndrome. Study at large: When their blood was taken, the Susac syndrome patients had either not yet had any therapy, were taking corticosteroids, or were taking intravenous immunoglobulin alone.

RNA in amounts of about 0.45 to 1 ug was reverse transcribed with random hexamers. TCRdb re-derived calls from the immunoSEQ multiplex PCR reads in MiXCR, one entry per CDR3 protein. The table lists about 140,000 distinct CDR3 sequences, approximately 95% of them singletons. The CDR3 has 11 amino acids. CDR1 and CDR2 from the germline V gene are DFQATT and SNEGSKA (reference sequence). V dropped 1 base and J dropped 3 bases, with 4 bases sitting between them. The sequence was obtained from a human donor with Susac syndrome. Specimen: CD4+ T cells from PBMCs. The rearrangement joins TRBV20-1 to TRBJ2-7; D is unresolved. The CDR3 DNA sequence: TGCAGTGCTAGAGGGGACTACGAGCAGTACTTC. This translates into CSARGDYEQYF.